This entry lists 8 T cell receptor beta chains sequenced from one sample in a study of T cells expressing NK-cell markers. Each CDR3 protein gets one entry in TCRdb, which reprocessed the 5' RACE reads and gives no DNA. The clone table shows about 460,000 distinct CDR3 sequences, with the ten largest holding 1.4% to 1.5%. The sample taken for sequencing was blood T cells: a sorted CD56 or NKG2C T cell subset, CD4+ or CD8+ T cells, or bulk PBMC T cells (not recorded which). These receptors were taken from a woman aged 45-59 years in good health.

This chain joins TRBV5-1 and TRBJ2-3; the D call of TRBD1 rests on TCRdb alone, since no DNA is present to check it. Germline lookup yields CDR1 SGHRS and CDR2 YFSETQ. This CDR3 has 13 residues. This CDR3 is CASSITGSDTQYF.

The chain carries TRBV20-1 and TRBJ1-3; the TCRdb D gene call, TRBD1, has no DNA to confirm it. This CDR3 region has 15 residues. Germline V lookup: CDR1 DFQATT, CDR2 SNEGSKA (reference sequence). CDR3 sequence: CSALDSLASGNTIYF.

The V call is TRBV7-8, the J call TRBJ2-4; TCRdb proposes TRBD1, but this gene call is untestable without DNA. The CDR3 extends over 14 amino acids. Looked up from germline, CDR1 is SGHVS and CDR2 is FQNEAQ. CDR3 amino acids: CASSSRTDENIQYF.

CDR3 sequence: CASSVPGGLTF. The chain uses TRBV9 and TRBJ2-6; TCRdb's D call, TRBD1, is unchecked because there is no DNA. The CDR3 runs 11 residues. CDR1 and CDR2 (germline): SGDLS, YYNGEE.

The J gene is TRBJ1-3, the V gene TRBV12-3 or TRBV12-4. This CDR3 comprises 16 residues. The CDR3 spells CASIQSSVFSGNTIYF.

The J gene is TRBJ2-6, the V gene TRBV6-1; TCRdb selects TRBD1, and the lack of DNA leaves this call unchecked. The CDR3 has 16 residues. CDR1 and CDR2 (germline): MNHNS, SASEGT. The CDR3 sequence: CASIRRTGDGANVLTF.

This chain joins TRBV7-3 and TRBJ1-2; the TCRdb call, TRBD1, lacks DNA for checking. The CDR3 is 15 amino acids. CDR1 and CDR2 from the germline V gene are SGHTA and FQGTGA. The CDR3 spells CASSRGTGSNYGYTF. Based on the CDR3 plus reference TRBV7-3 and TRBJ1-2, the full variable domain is GAGVSQTPSNKVTEKGKYVELRCDPISGHTALYWYRQSLGQGPEFLIYFQGTGAADDSGLPNDRFFAVRPEGSVSTLKIQRTERGDSAVYLCASSRGTGSNYGYTFGSGTRLTVV.

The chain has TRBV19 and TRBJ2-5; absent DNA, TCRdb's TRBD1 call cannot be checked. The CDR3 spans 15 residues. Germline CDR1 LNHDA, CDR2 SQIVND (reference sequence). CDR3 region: CASSISSRVGETQYF.